The following is a T cell receptor (beta chain) sequence with its context. Its antigen remains unknown. Germline CDR1 and CDR2: SQVTM and ANQGSEA. CDR3 length equals 14 residues. Trimming removed 6 bases from V and 2 bases from J; junction bases left unmatched: 9. TCRdb redid the calling of the 5' RACE reads with MiXCR, one entry per CDR3 protein. This repertoire shows under 300,000 distinct CDR3 sequences, less than 9.5% found once; its top ten account for around a fifth. The data stem from a study of T-cell memory formation after mild COVID-19. Study-level points and caveats: The second-wave clones peaking on day 37 were not confirmed as SARS-CoV-2-specific.

This clonotype originated in a man between 18 and 35 years old who had mild COVID-19 (a few samples of this study predate the infection). Cell type and time point are not known. The specimen sequenced was PBMCs or a T cell subset sorted from them (not recorded which). The genes are TRBV29-1 and TRBJ1-1; the match to TRBD1 covers 7 bases. In nucleotides, the CDR3 is TGCAGCGTCGTCTTCAGGGGGTCAAACACTGAAGCTTTCTTT. This gives the protein CSVVFRGSNTEAFF.